Below, one T cell receptor (beta chain) is given with its context. The method was immunoSEQ multiplex PCR; TCRdb's version includes in-frame clones alone and lacks a portion of them. The table lists about 96,000 clones, 85% to 95% of them singletons. The record originates from a study of control samples from healthy donors and cancer patients. The V gene's germline CDR1 is MNHEY and CDR2 SMNVEV (reference sequence). J gave up 9 bases and V 2 bases, and 4 bases lay outside the gene matches. The CDR3 is 14 amino acids. This rearrangement joins TRBV27 to TRBJ2-1; 10 bases align to TRBD1. Sequencing used blood. This TCR was sampled from a man aged 18 to 35 in good health. In nucleotides, the CDR3 is TGTGCCAGCAGTTTACGACAGGGGGCAGGTGAGCAGTTCTTC. This sequence encodes CASSLRQGAGEQFF.